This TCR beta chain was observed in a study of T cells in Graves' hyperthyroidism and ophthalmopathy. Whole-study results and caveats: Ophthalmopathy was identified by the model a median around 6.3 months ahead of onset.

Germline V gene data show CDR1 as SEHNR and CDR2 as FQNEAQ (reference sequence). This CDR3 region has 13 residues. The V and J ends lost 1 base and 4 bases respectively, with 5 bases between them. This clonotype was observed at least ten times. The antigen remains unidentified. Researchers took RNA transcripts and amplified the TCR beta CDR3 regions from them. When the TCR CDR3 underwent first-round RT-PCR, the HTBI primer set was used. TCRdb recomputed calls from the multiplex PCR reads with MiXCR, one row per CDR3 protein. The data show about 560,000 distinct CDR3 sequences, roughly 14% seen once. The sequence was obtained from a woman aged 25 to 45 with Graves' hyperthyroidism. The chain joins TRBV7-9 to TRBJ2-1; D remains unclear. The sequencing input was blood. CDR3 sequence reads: CASSLVQYNEQFF. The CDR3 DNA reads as TGTGCCAGCAGCTTAGTTCAGTACAATGAGCAGTTCTTC.